A single sample gave rise to the 23 T cell receptor beta chains below, sequenced in a study of shared clonotypes between healthy human individuals. The protocol was immunoSEQ multiplex PCR, while the TCRdb copy is restricted to in-frame clones and leaves out a portion. The sample shows a few million clones, 85% to 95% of them seen only once. Sequencing was carried out using naive CD4+ T cells sorted from blood. As to subset: CD45RA+ positively selected. The receptors here all came from a man aged 18 to 30 in good health.

This clone was recorded only once. The chain couples TRBV30 to TRBJ2-5; weak D call: TRBD2 (6 bases). Germline CDR1 reads GTSNPN; CDR2 reads SVGIG (reference sequence). CDR3 size: 15 residues. V shed 3 bases and J shed 2 bases, with 16 bases lying between them. This CDR3 is CAWRATLTSQETQYF. In nucleotides, the CDR3 is TGTGCCTGGAGGGCAACCTTGACTAGTCAAGAGACCCAGTACTTC.

The chain carries TRBV5-1 and TRBJ2-7; 8 bases match TRBD2. Germline CDR1 is SGHRS and CDR2 is YFSETQ. There are 13 residues in the CDR3. V lost 7 bases and J lost 5; bases outside the gene matches: 8. CDR3 sequence: CASSGGSGNEQYF. The DNA of the CDR3 is TGCGCCAGCTCGGGAGGGAGCGGCAACGAGCAGTACTTC.

This clone showed up just a few times. The chain recombines TRBV28 with TRBJ1-2; TRBD1 matches at 7 bases. The V and J ends lost 6 bases and 7 bases, in that order; junction bases with no gene match: 14. The CDR3 contains 15 residues. Per germline, CDR1 MDHEN and CDR2 SYDVKM. The CDR3 bases are TGTGCCAGCAGCCGCGGCCTCGGGACAGTTCCTGGCTACACCTTC. Translating gives CASSRGLGTVPGYTF.

The rearrangement uses TRBV19 and TRBJ2-7; D perhaps matches TRBD1 (5 bases). The CDR3 consists of 14 residues. Trimming stripped 3 bases from V and 7 bases from J, with 16 bases between. Germline V CDR1 and CDR2: LNHDA, SQIVND (reference sequence). Here the CDR3 DNA reads TGTGCCAGTAGTATCCGTTGGACATACGAGGAGCAGTACTTC. Translating gives CASSIRWTYEEQYF.

The genes are TRBV7-9 and TRBJ2-7; no clear D gene. The ends were cut back, 0 bases at V and 1 base at J, with 7 bases in the middle. The CDR3 loop spans 14 amino acids. Germline CDR1 and CDR2: SEHNR and FQNEAQ (reference sequence). CDR3 amino acids: CASSLAGESYEQYF. CDR3 coding DNA: TGTGCCAGCAGCTTAGCAGGTGAATCCTACGAGCAGTACTTC.

The chain couples TRBV5-6 to TRBJ1-1; D is ambiguous. V lost 0 bases, J lost 0 bases, and 6 bases lay in between. The CDR3 covers 14 residues. In germline, CDR1 is SGHDT, CDR2 YYEEEE. The DNA for the CDR3 is TGTGCCAGCAGCTTGGGCGCGATGAACACTGAAGCTTTCTTT. Translation: CASSLGAMNTEAFF. The full variable domain, in which reference TRBV5-6 and TRBJ1-1 provide the parts outside the CDR3, is DAGVTQSPTHLIKTRGQQVTLRCSPKSGHDTVSWYQQALGQGPQFIFQYYEEEERQRGNFPDRFSGHQFPNYSSELNVNALLLGDSALYLCASSLGAMNTEAFFGQGTRLTVV.

This chain uses TRBV15 with TRBJ1-1; perhaps TRBD1 as D (5 bases). The CDR3 consists of 14 residues. Trimming cost V 8 bases and J 1 base, with 14 bases left between them. Germline assignment: CDR1 LNHNV and CDR2 YYDKDF (reference sequence). The CDR3 nucleotides read TGTGCCACCTCCCAGGGACCGAAGAACACTGAAGCTTTCTTT. Translating it yields CATSQGPKNTEAFF.

The chain employs TRBV19 and TRBJ1-2, with a possible D match to TRBD1 (5 bases). The V and J ends lost 5 bases and 4 bases respectively, with 17 bases between them. CDR3 length equals 15 residues. Germline V gives CDR1 LNHDA, CDR2 SQIVND (reference sequence). CDR3 DNA sequence: TGTGCCAGTAGTCACGCGGGGGTTCCCTCCTATGGCTACACCTTC. This codes for CASSHAGVPSYGYTF.

The V and J genes are TRBV5-8 and TRBJ2-2; no definite D call. The germline gives CDR1 SGHTS, CDR2 YDEGEE. V lost 3 bases to trimming and J lost 5 bases, with 8 bases between them. CDR3 size: 13 residues. For the CDR3, the DNA is TGTGCCAGCAGCTCTCTAGAGACCGGGGAGCTGTTTTTT. Its protein is CASSSLETGELFF.

The rearrangement uses TRBV5-1 and TRBJ1-3, with D unresolved. Germline CDR1 and CDR2: SGHRS and YFSETQ. CDR3 length equals 14 residues. The V and J ends lost 4 bases and 0 bases respectively, with 8 bases between them. DNA of the CDR3: TGCGCCAGCAGCGAAGACGTCTCTGGAAACACCATATATTTT. Translation gives CASSEDVSGNTIYF.

This clone showed up just once. The chain combines TRBV5-1 with TRBJ1-2; D not certain. The V and J ends lost 0 bases and 2 bases respectively, with 11 bases between them. Germline loops: CDR1 SGHRS, CDR2 YFSETQ. This CDR3 is built from 15 residues. The DNA for the CDR3 is TGCGCCAGCAGCTTGGCCGCAGGTTTAAACTATGGCTACACCTTC. Its protein product is CASSLAAGLNYGYTF.

The J gene is TRBJ1-5, the V gene TRBV2; D not resolved. CDR1 is SNHLY and CDR2 is FYNNEI in the germline V gene. Deletions cut 6 bases from V and 2 bases from J, with 20 bases between. The CDR3 is 17 residues long. The chain's CDR3 is CASRRELSGGGNQPQHF. The CDR3 bases are TGTGCCAGCAGGCGGGAATTATCCGGCGGCGGCAATCAGCCCCAGCATTTT.

This chain links TRBV7-2 with TRBJ2-3, with TRBD2 matching 10 bases. Trimming cost V 1 base and J 6 bases; bases outside gene matches: 13. Germline lookup yields CDR1 SGHTA and CDR2 FQGNSA. CDR3 length: 18 amino acids. This chain's CDR3 is CASSLVASGSSPTDTQYF. CDR3 nucleotide sequence: TGTGCCAGCAGCTTAGTCGCTAGCGGGAGCTCCCCCACGGATACGCAGTATTTT.

V usage is TRBV27 and J usage is TRBJ2-1; 12 positions agree with TRBD2. There are 17 residues in the CDR3. The V and J ends lost 3 bases and 9 bases, in that order; junction bases with no gene match: 12. From germline, CDR1 is MNHEY and CDR2 SMNVEV (reference sequence). CDR3 sequence reads: CASSFFSLAGGHGEQFF. In DNA, the CDR3 is TGTGCCAGCAGTTTCTTTTCCCTAGCGGGGGGGCACGGTGAGCAGTTCTTC.

The chain couples TRBV6-6 to TRBJ1-2, with D unclear. V was clipped by 0 bases and J by 4 bases, with 12 bases between them. Germline assignment: CDR1 MNHNY and CDR2 SVGAGI (reference sequence). This CDR3 region has 15 residues. The chain's CDR3 is CASSYSSDGIYGYTF. The CDR3 coding sequence is TGTGCCAGCAGTTACTCCTCGGACGGAATCTATGGCTACACCTTC.

This chain links TRBV28 with TRBJ1-3; no clear D gene. CDR3 length: 13 residues. Trimming pared 6 bases from V and 5 bases from J, leaving 11 bases between. CDR1 and CDR2 from the germline V gene are MDHEN and SYDVKM. CDR3 region: CASRSADRNTIYF. The CDR3 DNA sequence: TGTGCCAGCAGGTCCGCAGACCGAAACACCATATATTTT.

The chain is built from TRBV5-4 and TRBJ1-2, with D possibly being TRBD1 (6 bases). The CDR3 runs to 14 residues. Trimming pared 3 bases from V and 6 bases from J, leaving 15 bases between. Germline loops: CDR1 SGHNT, CDR2 YYREEE (reference sequence). CDR3 nucleotide sequence: TGTGCCAGCAGCTCCACAGGGAGAGTGGATGGCTACACCTTC. It specifies CASSSTGRVDGYTF.

A remark on this clone: Other DNA sequences in the same sample also yield this CDR3. This rearrangement joins TRBV9 to TRBJ2-1; 7 nucleotides match TRBD1. Looked up from germline, CDR1 is SGDLS and CDR2 is YYNGEE. V shed 3 bases and J 4 bases; nucleotides not matched to a gene: 4. The CDR3 runs to 14 residues. This chain's CDR3 is CASSAGDSYNEQFF. The CDR3 nucleotides read TGTGCCAGCAGCGCAGGGGACAGTTACAATGAGCAGTTCTTC.

The rearrangement links TRBV5-4 to TRBJ2-2; 10 bases agree with TRBD1. The CDR3 is made up of 17 amino acids. Germline CDR1 is SGHNT and CDR2 is YYREEE (reference sequence). With V trimmed by 4 bases and J by 5 bases, 11 bases remained unmatched. The CDR3 coding sequence is TGTGCCAGCAGCCCCGGGACAGGGGAGGTGGGGACCGGGGAGCTGTTTTTT. Its protein is CASSPGTGEVGTGELFF.

This clone occurred once. The V call is TRBV5-6, the J call TRBJ2-7, with D perhaps being TRBD1 or TRBD2 (6 bases each). Germline V lookup: CDR1 SGHDT, CDR2 YYEEEE. Deletions cut 3 bases from V and 5 bases from J, with 21 bases between. CDR3 length: 16 residues. CDR3 DNA sequence: TGTGCCAGCAGCTCTCCGGGACAAGGGGGGCGAAACGAGCAGTACTTC. Protein product: CASSSPGQGGRNEQYF.

The chain has TRBV21-1 and TRBJ2-1; TRBD1 was called by the table and not checked on the DNA. TRBV21-1 is a pseudogene locus. CDR3 length: 16 amino acids. This CDR3 reads CASSNWAGKGYNEQFF. CDR3 bases: TGTGCCAGCAGCAATTGGGCAGGGAAAGGCTACAATGAGCAGTTCTTC.

This chain connects TRBV30 to TRBJ1-3; D not resolved. Germline CDR1 and CDR2: GTSNPN and SVGIG (reference sequence). The length of the CDR3 is 14 residues. V lost 3 bases, J lost 0 bases, and 9 bases lay in between. CDR3: CAWRQTFSGNTIYF. CDR3 in DNA: TGTGCCTGGAGACAGACTTTCTCTGGAAACACCATATATTTT.

The chain recombines TRBV11-3 with TRBJ2-3; 12 bases are a match to TRBD2. The CDR3 covers 14 residues. In germline, CDR1 is SGHNT, CDR2 YENEEA. V was pared by 8 bases and J by 5 bases, with 5 bases of the junction left unmatched. The CDR3 DNA is TGTGCCAGCTCTCTAGCGGGAGGGCTAGATACGCAGTATTTT. Translating gives CASSLAGGLDTQYF.